This entry describes one T cell receptor (beta chain). This record belongs to a study of human T cells and chemical hapten exposure. The CDR3 sequence is 13 residues long. V was pared by 1 base and J by 6 bases, with 10 bases between. Germline V gene sequence: CDR1 LGHDT, CDR2 YNNKEL (reference sequence). Authors' data handling: Around 97,000 TCRs per sample was the median, with a range of roughly 23,224 to 750,000. MiXCR, applied by TCRdb to the RACE reads, yields one record per CDR3 protein. These V and J calls are TCRdb output, not the study's own analysis. The data contain a few hundred thousand distinct CDR3 sequences, around 5% of them singletons. Time point specified: patch test 1, 2 weeks after DPC sensitization. The treatment here: therapeutic diphenylcyclopropenone sensitization with weekly scalp DPC. Ahead of applying each patch test, blood was sampled. The authors' total RNA extraction used unfractionated whole blood.

The chain is built from TRBV3-1 and TRBJ2-7; TRBD1 or TRBD2 may be the D gene (5 bases each). This clonotype originated in a woman in her 50s with alopecia areata. Some clones in this sample may be carry-over from other donors' samples. Sample: whole blood, taken in connection with sensitization to the hapten diphenylcyclopropenone (DPC). The DNA for the CDR3 is TGTGCCAGCAGCCAAGCAGTTGGGGGCGAGCAGTACTTC. Its translation: CASSQAVGGEQYF.